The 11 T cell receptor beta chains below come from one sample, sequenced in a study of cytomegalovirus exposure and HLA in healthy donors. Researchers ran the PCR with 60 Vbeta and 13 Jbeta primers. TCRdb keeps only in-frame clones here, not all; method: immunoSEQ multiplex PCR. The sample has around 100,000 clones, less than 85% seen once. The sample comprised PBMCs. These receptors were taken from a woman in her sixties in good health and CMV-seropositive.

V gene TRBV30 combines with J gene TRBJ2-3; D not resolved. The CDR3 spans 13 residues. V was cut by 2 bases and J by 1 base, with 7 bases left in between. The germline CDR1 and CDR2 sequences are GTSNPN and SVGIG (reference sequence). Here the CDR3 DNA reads TGTGCCTGGAGTTCTCGGGGCACAGATACGCAGTATTTT. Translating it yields CAWSSRGTDTQYF.

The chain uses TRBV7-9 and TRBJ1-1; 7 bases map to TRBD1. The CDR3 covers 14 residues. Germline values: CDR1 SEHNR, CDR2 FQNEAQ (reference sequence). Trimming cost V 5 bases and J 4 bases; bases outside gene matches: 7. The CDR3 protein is CASSPWTGVTEAFF. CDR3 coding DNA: TGTGCCAGCAGCCCATGGACAGGAGTCACTGAAGCTTTCTTT. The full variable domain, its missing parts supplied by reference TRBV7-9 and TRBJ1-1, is DTGVSQNPRHKITKRGQNVTFRCDPISEHNRLYWYRQTLGQGPEFLTYFQNEAQLEKSRLLSDRFSAERPKGSFSTLEIQRTEQGDSAMYLCASSPWTGVTEAFFGQGTRLTVV.

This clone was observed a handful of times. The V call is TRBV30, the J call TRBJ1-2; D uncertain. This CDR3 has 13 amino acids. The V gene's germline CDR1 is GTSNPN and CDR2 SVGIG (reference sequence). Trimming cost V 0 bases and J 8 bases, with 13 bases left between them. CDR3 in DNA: TGTGCCTGGAGTGTACGTCGCGGAAGGGGCTACACCTTC. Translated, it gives CAWSVRRGRGYTF.

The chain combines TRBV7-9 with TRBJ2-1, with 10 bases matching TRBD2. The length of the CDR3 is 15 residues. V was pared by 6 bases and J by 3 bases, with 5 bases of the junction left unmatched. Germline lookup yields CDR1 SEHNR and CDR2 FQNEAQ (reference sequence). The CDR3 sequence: CASSGASGSYNEQFF. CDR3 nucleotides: TGTGCCAGCAGTGGGGCTAGCGGGAGCTACAATGAGCAGTTCTTC. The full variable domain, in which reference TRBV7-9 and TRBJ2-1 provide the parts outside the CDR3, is DTGVSQNPRHKITKRGQNVTFRCDPISEHNRLYWYRQTLGQGPEFLTYFQNEAQLEKSRLLSDRFSAERPKGSFSTLEIQRTEQGDSAMYLCASSGASGSYNEQFFGPGTRLTVL.

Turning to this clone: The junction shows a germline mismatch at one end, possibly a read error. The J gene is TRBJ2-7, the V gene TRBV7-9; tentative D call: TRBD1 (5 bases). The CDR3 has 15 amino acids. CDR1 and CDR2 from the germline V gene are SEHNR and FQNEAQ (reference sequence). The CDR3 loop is CSSSLGTVGPYEQYF. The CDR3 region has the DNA TGTTCCAGCAGCTTAGGCACGGTGGGGCCCTACGAGCAGTACTTC.

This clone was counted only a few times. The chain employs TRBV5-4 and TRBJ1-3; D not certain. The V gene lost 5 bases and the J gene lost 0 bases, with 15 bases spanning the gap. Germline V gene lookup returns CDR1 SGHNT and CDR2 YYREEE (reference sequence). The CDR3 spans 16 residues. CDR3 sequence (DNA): TGTGCCAGCAGTTCGGACGGACTGTACTCTGGAAACACCATATATTTT. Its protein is CASSSDGLYSGNTIYF.

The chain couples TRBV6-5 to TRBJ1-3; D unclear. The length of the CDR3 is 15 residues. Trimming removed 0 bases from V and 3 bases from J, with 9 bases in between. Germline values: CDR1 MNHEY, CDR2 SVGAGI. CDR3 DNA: TGTGCCAGCAGTTACTCGTCAGGACTTGGAAACACCATATATTTT. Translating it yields CASSYSSGLGNTIYF.

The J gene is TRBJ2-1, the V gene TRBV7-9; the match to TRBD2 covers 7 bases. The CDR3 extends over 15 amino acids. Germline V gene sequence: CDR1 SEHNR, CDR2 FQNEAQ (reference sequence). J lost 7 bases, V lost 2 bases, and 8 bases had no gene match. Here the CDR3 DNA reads TGTGCCAGCAGCTTAAGAAGCGGGACTTGGAATGAGCAGTTCTTC. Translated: CASSLRSGTWNEQFF.

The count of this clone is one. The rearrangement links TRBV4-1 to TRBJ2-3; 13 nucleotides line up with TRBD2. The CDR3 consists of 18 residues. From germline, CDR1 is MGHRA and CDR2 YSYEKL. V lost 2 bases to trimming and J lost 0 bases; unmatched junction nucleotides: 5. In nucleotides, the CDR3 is TGCGCCAGCAGCCAAAGGACTAGCGGGGGTGCTAGCACAGATACGCAGTATTTT. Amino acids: CASSQRTSGGASTDTQYF.

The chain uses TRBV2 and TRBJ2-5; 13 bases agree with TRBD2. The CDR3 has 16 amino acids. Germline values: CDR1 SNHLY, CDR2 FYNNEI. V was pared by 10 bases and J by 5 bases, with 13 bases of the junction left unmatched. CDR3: CATRGTSGRARETQYF. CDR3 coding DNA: TGTGCCACCAGGGGTACTAGCGGGAGGGCCCGGGAGACCCAGTACTTC.

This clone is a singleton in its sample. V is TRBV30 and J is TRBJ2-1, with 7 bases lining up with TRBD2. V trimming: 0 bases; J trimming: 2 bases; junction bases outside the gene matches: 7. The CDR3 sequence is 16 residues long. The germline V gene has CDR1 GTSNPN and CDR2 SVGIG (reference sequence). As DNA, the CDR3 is TGTGCCTGGAGTGTAAGCTGGGGGGGGACCTACAATGAGCAGTTCTTC. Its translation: CAWSVSWGGTYNEQFF.